These T cell receptor beta chains were read from a single sample in a study of T cell repertoires in ileal Crohn's disease. Assay: immunoSEQ multiplex PCR; the TCRdb copy retains only in-frame clones and omits some. The table records about 62,000 clones, roughly nine tenths of them present only once. Specimen: ileal tissue. These receptors originate from an adult with Crohn's disease. CDR3s include the opening cysteine and the closing phenylalanine or tryptophan. Each record gives: clone size, V gene, CDR3 protein. Clone size is stated in some rows and not others, as once, few, many or a class when expanded.

. TRBV15 CATSRVGSADYGYTF
. TRBV19 CASSEAHNQPQHF
. TRBV9 CASSGGTSGRGTQYF
. TRBV15 CATRGLRDSANYGYTF
. TRBV5-1 CASSLAFGTEKETQYF
. TRBV2 CASSEISSGNTIYF
. TRBV11-3 CASSLRTENEKLFF
. TRBV6-6 CASSSRTFYEQYF
. TRBV6-5 CASTTGLRNTIYF
once TRBV9 CASSGLDRGDIQYF
. TRBV5-6 CASSLQGNYGYTF
. TRBV19 CASSMAKRGADLAKNIQYF
. TRBV13 CASSSVGQGLQETQYF
once TRBV9 CASSVGARVSSYNEQFF
. TRBV30 CAWRTMIFLAGSFYEQFF
. TRBV6-5 CASSRRDRGGAFF
. TRBV19 CASSIGQGQFSNQPQHF
. TRBV4-1 CASSQVGRRENEQYF
once TRBV5-1 CASSSSTRLETQYF
. TRBV27 CASSAFLITSGTPYEQYF
. TRBV6-5 CASGRGMGNQPQHF
. TRBV11-2 CASSSTGGNQPQHF
. TRBV16 CASSQSSSGLYEQYF
. TRBV2 CASSEGQGEFYGYTF
. TRBV11-3 CASSLGLGEQYF
. TRBV6-4 CASSDSGGSTYNEQFF
. TRBV6-5 CASSTQGYTEAFF
. TRBV25-1 CASSPLGQGNTEAFF
. TRBV7-8 CASSYGGPAFF
. TRBV5-1 CASSVYRGGEAFF
. TRBV15 CATSKTRDSSYNEQFF
few TRBV5-1 CASRLEANTQYF
once TRBV19 CASSLGTGAGYTF
. TRBV19 CASSVRGLAGVGGELFF
. TRBV5-1 CASSLDGTAISGNTIYF
once TRBV4-1 CASSQERGGVRRNEQFF
. TRBV5-4 CASSFTGNYGYTF
. TRBV19 CASSRLATGDTQYF
. TRBV6-1 CASSEGQHTDTQYF
. TRBV11-3 CASSWHWGPLSSGANVLTF